The 23 T cell receptor beta chains listed next were all sequenced from one sample in a study of blood T cell repertoires in COVID-19. The repertoire was sequenced with immunoSEQ multiplex PCR; TCRdb's copy has only in-frame clones and lacks some. The sample comprises 150,000 or so clones, less than 90% of which are singletons, and approximately 2.3% rests with the top ten. The sequenced material came from peripheral blood. The receptors stem from a woman in her 70s with acute or convalescent COVID-19.

The chain links TRBV18 to TRBJ2-7; the match to TRBD1 covers 8 bases. Germline trimming cut 3 bases from V and 2 bases from J; bases unmatched to any gene: 6. The germline CDR1 and CDR2 sequences are KGHSH and LQKENI. The CDR3 sequence is 15 residues long. The CDR3 coding sequence is TGTGCCAGCTCACCCCAAGGACAGGGACCCTACGAGCAGTACTTC. Protein: CASSPQGQGPYEQYF.

The rearrangement links TRBV27 to TRBJ1-1; TRBD1 might be the D (6 bases). The CDR3 loop spans 14 amino acids. The V gene lost 4 bases and the J gene lost 7 bases, with 16 bases spanning the gap. Germline V CDR1 and CDR2: MNHEY, SMNVEV (reference sequence). The CDR3 region has the DNA TGTGCCAGCAGTTCAACAGGGTTCTTAGGTGAAGCTTTCTTT. It specifies CASSSTGFLGEAFF.

The CDR3 sequence: CASSPGTDTQYF. In nucleotides, the CDR3 is TGTGCCAGCAGTCCAGGGACAGATACGCAGTATTTT. The chain links TRBV6-2 or TRBV6-3 to TRBJ2-3; possibly TRBD1 for D (5 bases). The CDR3 loop spans 12 amino acids. V lost 5 bases and J lost 3, with 6 bases in between. Germline lookup yields CDR1 MNHEY and CDR2 SVGEGT.

The gene calls are TRBV11-2 and TRBJ1-1; 10 bases are shared with TRBD1. The CDR3 is 15 residues long. V lost 5 bases, J lost 5 bases, and 8 bases stayed unmatched. In germline, CDR1 is SGHAT, CDR2 FQNNGV. CDR3 sequence reads: CASSTRQGAWTEAFF. DNA for the CDR3: TGTGCCAGCAGCACTAGACAGGGGGCTTGGACTGAAGCTTTCTTT.

V is TRBV19 and J is TRBJ2-1; D is uncertain. This CDR3 comprises 16 residues. The germline V gene has CDR1 LNHDA and CDR2 SQIVND (reference sequence). V dropped 2 bases and J dropped 0 bases, with 11 bases sitting between them. This CDR3 reads CASSISAGYSYNEQFF. The CDR3 nucleotides are TGTGCCAGTAGTATATCGGCAGGCTACTCCTACAATGAGCAGTTCTTC.

The chain links TRBV5-4 to TRBJ1-2; unclear D gene. Per the germline V gene, CDR1 is SGHNT and CDR2 is YYREEE (reference sequence). V was clipped by 4 bases and J by 0 bases, with 7 bases between them. This CDR3 is 13 amino acids long. CDR3: CASSRDSNYGYTF. In nucleotides, the CDR3 is TGTGCCAGCAGCCGTGACTCTAACTATGGCTACACCTTC.

V and J are TRBV9 and TRBJ1-6, with TRBD1 matching 9 bases. CDR1 and CDR2 from the germline V gene are SGDLS and YYNGEE. The length of the CDR3 is 17 residues. The V gene end was trimmed by 0 bases and the J gene end by 11 bases; junction bases not matched to a gene: 12. CDR3 amino acids: CASSVGTGEEGRTPLHF. DNA of the CDR3: TGTGCCAGCAGCGTAGGGACAGGGGAGGAGGGAAGGACACCCCTCCACTTT.

V and J are TRBV4-1 and TRBJ2-5; 9 bases are a match to TRBD2. The CDR3 sequence is 17 residues long. Germline CDR1 is MGHRA and CDR2 is YSYEKL. V dropped 4 bases and J dropped 4; count of bases not matched to a gene: 13. The CDR3 sequence: CASSRNRGSGGGETQYF. CDR3 sequence (DNA): TGCGCCAGCAGCCGTAACCGGGGTAGCGGGGGCGGAGAGACCCAGTACTTC.

The gene calls are TRBV7-9 and TRBJ2-7; 8 bases map to TRBD2. CDR3 length equals 16 residues. Germline values: CDR1 SEHNR, CDR2 FQNEAQ (reference sequence). V lost 5 bases and J lost 9; bases outside the gene matches: 18. As DNA, the CDR3 is TGTGCCAGCAGCCCCGCGGGGGGCGCAAGATGCTATAGGCAGTACGTC. Amino acids: CASSPAGGARCYRQYV.

This chain connects TRBV5-1 to TRBJ1-1; D not certain. Looked up from germline, CDR1 is SGHRS and CDR2 is YFSETQ. Trimming took off 4 bases at V and 0 bases at J, with 13 bases between the two ends. This CDR3 is 15 amino acids long. The DNA of the CDR3 is TGCGCCAGCAGCCATTCCATGAACATGAACACTGAAGCTTTCTTT. Protein: CASSHSMNMNTEAFF.

This clone was seen only once. This chain joins TRBV27 and TRBJ1-2; D is possibly TRBD1 (6 bases). The CDR3 is made up of 14 amino acids. The V end was cut by 3 bases, the J end by 1 base, with 9 bases between. Germline V CDR1 and CDR2: MNHEY, SMNVEV (reference sequence). Written as DNA, the CDR3 is TGTGCCAGCAGTTTGGACAGTAATAACTATGGCTACACCTTC. This sequence encodes CASSLDSNNYGYTF.

The rearrangement uses TRBV6-6 and TRBJ2-7; no clear D gene. Germline lookup yields CDR1 MNHNY and CDR2 SVGAGI (reference sequence). CDR3 length equals 14 residues. V lost 0 bases to trimming and J lost 3 bases, with 9 bases between them. The CDR3 here is CASSYSRAYYEQYV. In DNA form, the CDR3 reads TGTGCCAGCAGTTACTCGCGAGCCTACTACGAGCAGTACGTC.

The gene calls are TRBV5-5 and TRBJ1-6, with D possibly matching TRBD1 (5 bases). This CDR3 region has 14 residues. Trimming removed 1 base from V and 10 bases from J, with 12 bases in between. Germline lookup yields CDR1 SGHKS and CDR2 YYEKEE (reference sequence). Written as DNA, the CDR3 is TGTGCCAGCAGCTTGACAGGATTCGGATCACCCCTCCACTTT. As protein: CASSLTGFGSPLHF.

The V call is TRBV6-4, the J call TRBJ1-1; D remains unclear. Trimming took off 10 bases at V and 4 bases at J, with 10 bases between the two ends. This CDR3 is built from 11 residues. Germline V gene data show CDR1 as MRHNA and CDR2 as SNTAGT. CDR3 bases: TGTGCCAAGCCTTGGTCCACTGAAGCTTTCTTT. This sequence encodes CAKPWSTEAFF.

The chain recombines TRBV10-3 with TRBJ1-5; D is undetermined. V was clipped by 0 bases and J by 6 bases, with 15 bases between them. Germline V gives CDR1 ENHRY, CDR2 SYGVKD. The CDR3 covers 16 residues. The CDR3 here is CAISESSTGGSQPQHF. The CDR3 DNA sequence: TGTGCCATCAGTGAGTCGTCTACGGGAGGCAGTCAGCCCCAGCATTTT.

The V call is TRBV5-4, the J call TRBJ1-2; 7 positions agree with TRBD1. Germline V gives CDR1 SGHNT, CDR2 YYREEE (reference sequence). J was trimmed by 2 bases and V by 2 bases; bases with no gene match: 3. The CDR3 length is 14 residues. CDR3 coding DNA: TGTGCCAGCAGCTTCGGGACAGAAAACTATGGCTACACCTTC. Its translation: CASSFGTENYGYTF.

The chain combines TRBV5-1 with TRBJ1-5, with D possibly matching TRBD1 (5 bases). V was trimmed by 1 base and J by 6 bases, leaving 17 bases between them. The CDR3 totals 16 residues. Germline V gene sequence: CDR1 SGHRS, CDR2 YFSETQ. The CDR3 loop reads CASSLPKRRRGQPQHF. DNA of the CDR3: TGCGCCAGCAGCTTGCCCAAACGGCGGAGGGGTCAGCCCCAGCATTTT.

This chain joins TRBV5-8 and TRBJ2-5, with D possibly being TRBD1 (5 bases). The V gene's germline CDR1 is SGHTS and CDR2 YDEGEE. The CDR3 is 15 residues long. Trimming removed 0 bases at V and 2 bases at J, with 11 bases between. The CDR3 here is CASSLGTRLQETQYF. The CDR3 coding sequence is TGTGCCAGCAGCTTGGGGACACGGCTTCAAGAGACCCAGTACTTC.

The chain combines TRBV3-1 (or the pseudogene TRBV3-2) with TRBJ2-2; TRBD2 is a possible D gene (7 bases). V lost 5 bases and J 6 bases, leaving 19 bases between the germline ends. CDR3 length: 16 amino acids. Germline CDR1 LGHDT, CDR2 YNNKEL (reference sequence). The CDR3 coding sequence is TGTGCCAGCAGCGCCCGAAGTTCCGGGGGGCCCGGGGAGCTGTTTTTT. This codes for CASSARSSGGPGELFF.

Here the CDR3 reads CATADRASQPQHF. CDR3 in DNA: TGTGCGACAGCGGACAGGGCTAGTCAGCCCCAGCATTTT. The chain recombines TRBV7-8 with TRBJ1-5; TRBD1 matches at 8 bases. In germline, CDR1 is SGHVS, CDR2 FQNEAQ. The CDR3 sequence is 13 residues long. The full variable domain, rest sourced from reference TRBV7-8 and TRBJ1-5, is GAGVSQSPRYKVAKRGQDVALRCDPISGHVSLFWYQQALGQGPEFLTYFQNEAQLDKSGLPSDRFFAERPEGSVSTLKIQRTQQEDSAVYLCATADRASQPQHFGDGTRLSIL.

This rearrangement joins TRBV5-1 to TRBJ2-5, with 7 bases fitting TRBD1. The CDR3 has 13 residues. Trimming at V came to 4 bases and at J to 3 bases, leaving 3 bases not matched to a gene. Looked up from germline, CDR1 is SGHRS and CDR2 is YFSETQ. CDR3 sequence reads: CASSMTGKETQYF. CDR3 nucleotides: TGCGCCAGCAGCATGACAGGGAAAGAGACCCAGTACTTC.

This clone has a single count. The V gene is TRBV19, the J gene TRBJ1-2; 7 positions agree with TRBD1. The germline CDR1 and CDR2 sequences are LNHDA and SQIVND (reference sequence). The CDR3 length is 16 residues. V gave up 7 bases and J gave up 0 bases; unmatched junction bases: 11. The CDR3 region has the DNA TGTGCCAGTAAGGGTCGTACAGGGGACGCTAACTATGGCTACACCTTC. This codes for CASKGRTGDANYGYTF. Full variable domain (remainder filled in from reference TRBV19 and TRBJ1-2): DGGITQSPKYLFRKEGQNVTLSCEQNLNHDAMYWYRQDPGQGLRLIYYSQIVNDFQKGDIAEGYSVSREKKESFPLTVTSAQKNPTAFYLCASKGRTGDANYGYTFGSGTRLTVV.

This clone was seen more than once but under ten times. This sequence joins TRBV6-2 or TRBV6-3 and TRBJ1-5; D not certain. The germline CDR1 and CDR2 sequences are MNHEY and SVGEGT. This CDR3 has 17 residues. V was shortened by 2 bases and J by 4 bases, with 18 bases between the two germline ends. CDR3 in amino acids: CASSYGGGLIGNQPQHF. The CDR3 DNA follows: TGTGCCAGCAGTTACGGTGGAGGTTTGATAGGAAATCAGCCCCAGCATTTT.